The text below deals with one T cell receptor beta chain. The entry originates in a study of T cell responses to AZD1222 COVID-19 vaccine. Germline V gene sequence: CDR1 MDHEN, CDR2 SYDVKM. V lost 1 base, J lost 5 bases, and 11 bases stayed unmatched. This CDR3 is built from 16 residues. Here immunoSEQ multiplex PCR was the method, and the copy in TCRdb shows in-frame clones only, minus some. The sample features more than 110,000 clones, with 2.2% in its top ten. Source material: peripheral blood. J is TRBJ2-7 and V is TRBV28; 7 bases agree with TRBD1. The sequence came from an adult in good health. CDR3 nucleotide sequence: TGTGCCAGCAGTTTATACCCCAGGGGGATAACTCACGAGCAGTACTTC. Translated: CASSLYPRGITHEQYF.